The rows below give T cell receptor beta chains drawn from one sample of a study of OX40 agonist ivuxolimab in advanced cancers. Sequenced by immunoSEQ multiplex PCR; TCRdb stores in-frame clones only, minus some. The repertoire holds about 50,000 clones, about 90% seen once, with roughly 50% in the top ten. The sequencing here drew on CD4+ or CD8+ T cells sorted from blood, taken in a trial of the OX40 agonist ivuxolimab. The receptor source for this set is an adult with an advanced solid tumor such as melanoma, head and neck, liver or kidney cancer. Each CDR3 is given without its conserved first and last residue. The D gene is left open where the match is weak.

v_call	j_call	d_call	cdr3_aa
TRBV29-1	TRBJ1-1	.	SVESGVEGTEAF
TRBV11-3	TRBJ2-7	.	ASSYQGTLEQY
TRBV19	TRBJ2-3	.	ASSINVGTDTQY
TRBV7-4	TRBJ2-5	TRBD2	ASSSNRLAGDCETQY
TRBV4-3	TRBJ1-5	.	ASSQDERQPQH
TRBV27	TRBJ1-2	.	ASRTLGEGNYGYT
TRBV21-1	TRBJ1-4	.	ASSRDSENTTNEKLF
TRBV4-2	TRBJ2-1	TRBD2	ASSQEFAGGPWNEQF
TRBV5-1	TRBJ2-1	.	ASSLLARSYNEQF
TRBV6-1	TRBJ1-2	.	ASAGGYGYT
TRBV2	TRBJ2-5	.	ASSGLAQETQY
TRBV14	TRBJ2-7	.	ASSHPPGGRYEQY
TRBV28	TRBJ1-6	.	ASSRGHKGSSYNSPLH
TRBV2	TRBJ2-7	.	ASSEGEGAYEQY
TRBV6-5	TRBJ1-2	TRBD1	ASSSTGRSGYT
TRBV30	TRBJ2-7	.	AWTSSYEQY
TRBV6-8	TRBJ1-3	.	ASSALASGNTIY
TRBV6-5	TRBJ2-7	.	ASSYVQGGEQY
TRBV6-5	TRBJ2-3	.	ASSGSTDTQY
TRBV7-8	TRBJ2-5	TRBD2	ASSHGLAGETQY
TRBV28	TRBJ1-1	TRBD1	ASSSDREYTEAF
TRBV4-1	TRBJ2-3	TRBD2	ASSQVAAAGGSTDTQY
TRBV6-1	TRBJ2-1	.	ASSESQNREQF
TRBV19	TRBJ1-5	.	ASSIVGGNNQPQH
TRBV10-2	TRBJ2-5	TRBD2	ASRGLAGEETQY
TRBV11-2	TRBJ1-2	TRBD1	ASSTSYRGQRRGWFGYT
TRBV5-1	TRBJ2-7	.	ASSLVRASEQY
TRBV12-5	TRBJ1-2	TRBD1	ASGMTGGLSGYT
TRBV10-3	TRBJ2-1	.	AISGKGSDVNEQF
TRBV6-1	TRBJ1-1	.	ASGPGWMNTEAF
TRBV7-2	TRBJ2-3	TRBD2	ASSLALGLEGDTQY
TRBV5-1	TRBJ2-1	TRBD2	ASSLELAGAQEQF
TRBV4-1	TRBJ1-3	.	ASSQVVRGMVAIY
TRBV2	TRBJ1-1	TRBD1	ASTKTGAGTEAF
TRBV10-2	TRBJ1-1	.	ASSDLGEAF
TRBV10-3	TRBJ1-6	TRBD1	AIRGAGGSPLH
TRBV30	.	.	AWSEVAHEQY
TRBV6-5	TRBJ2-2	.	ASRGNTGELF
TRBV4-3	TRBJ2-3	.	ASSQDRGAGADTQY
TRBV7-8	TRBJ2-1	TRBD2	ASSQAGGARNEQF
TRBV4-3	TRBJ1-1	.	ASSQAYADTNTEAF
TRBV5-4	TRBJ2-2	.	ASSSGIHNTGELF